Each of the 21 T cell receptor beta chains below was sequenced from the same sample in a study of cytomegalovirus exposure and HLA in healthy donors. Vbeta (60) and Jbeta (13) primers were used in the PCR. The repertoire was sequenced with immunoSEQ multiplex PCR; TCRdb's copy has only in-frame clones and lacks some. Among approximately 150,000 clones, approximately 80% were seen once, and the ten largest hold under 5%. Material: PBMCs. Every receptor here comes from a man aged 35-49 years in good health and CMV-seronegative.

The chain carries TRBV9 and TRBJ2-2; no definite D call. With 3 bases removed from V and 7 bases from J, the gap between germline ends came to 22 bases. The CDR3 spans 17 residues. Germline values: CDR1 SGDLS, CDR2 YYNGEE. The CDR3 here is CASSARGRNQQGGELFF. CDR3 nucleotide sequence: TGTGCCAGCAGCGCGCGAGGTAGGAATCAACAAGGCGGGGAGCTGTTTTTT.

The V gene is TRBV28, the J gene TRBJ1-1, with 7 bases that match TRBD1. Trimming at V came to 1 base and at J to 0 bases, leaving 8 bases not matched to a gene. The CDR3 covers 17 residues. In germline, CDR1 is MDHEN, CDR2 SYDVKM. The CDR3 is CASSLFGTAIMNTEAFF. In DNA, the CDR3 is TGTGCCAGCAGTTTATTCGGGACAGCGATAATGAACACTGAAGCTTTCTTT.

Regarding this clone: The same CDR3 can be traced to other DNA sequences in this sample. This chain links TRBV6-5 with TRBJ1-2; perhaps TRBD1 as D (5 bases). The germline V and J ends were trimmed by 6 bases and 8 bases, with 16 bases remaining between them. Germline loops: CDR1 MNHEY, CDR2 SVGAGI. The length of the CDR3 is 13 residues. This CDR3 reads CASSPPSGEGYTF. DNA of the CDR3: TGTGCCAGCAGCCCCCCCTCGGGGGAAGGCTACACCTTC.

This clone has more than one count but fewer than ten. The J gene is TRBJ1-5, the V gene TRBV6-4; unclear D gene. This CDR3 is built from 13 residues. V was trimmed by 3 bases and J by 6 bases, leaving 9 bases between them. Germline CDR1 MRHNA, CDR2 SNTAGT. The CDR3 is CASSETVSQPQHF. The CDR3 coding sequence is TGTGCCAGCAGTGAAACAGTAAGTCAGCCCCAGCATTTT.

The V gene is TRBV13, the J gene TRBJ1-1; D is unclear. The V end lost 1 base, the J end lost 1 base, and 7 bases lay between the germline ends. The CDR3 totals 14 residues. In germline, CDR1 is PRHDT, CDR2 FYEKMQ (reference sequence). CDR3 sequence reads: CASSLDAGNTEAFF. The CDR3 region has the DNA TGTGCCAGCAGCTTAGATGCAGGGAACACTGAAGCTTTCTTT. Full variable domain (missing parts from reference TRBV13 and TRBJ1-1): AAGVIQSPRHLIKEKRETATLKCYPIPRHDTVYWYQQGPGQDPQFLISFYEKMQSDKGSIPDRFSAQQFSDYHSELNMSSLELGDSALYFCASSLDAGNTEAFFGQGTRLTVV.

As concerns this clone: One end of the junction does not line up with germline, which may come from a read error. The chain recombines TRBV10-2 with TRBJ1-5; TRBD1 aligns across 7 bases. The germline CDR1 and CDR2 sequences are WSHSY and SAAADI. This CDR3 contains 12 residues. The CDR3 loop reads CASSESTGPEHF. CDR3 DNA: TGCGCCAGCAGTGAGTCGACAGGGCCCGAGCATTTT.

The rearrangement joins TRBV29-1 to TRBJ1-1; D possibly corresponds to TRBD1 (6 bases). Trimming shortened V by 5 bases and J by 3 bases, and 13 bases separated the two germline ends. Germline V CDR1 and CDR2: SQVTM, ANQGSEA. The CDR3 is 13 residues long. The CDR3 loop reads CSVNRVLDTEAFF. In DNA form, the CDR3 reads TGCAGCGTTAACAGGGTATTGGACACTGAAGCTTTCTTT. Combining the CDR3 with reference TRBV29-1 and TRBJ1-1 gives the whole variable domain SAVISQKPSRDICQRGTSLTIQCQVDSQVTMMFWYRQQPGQSLTLIATANQGSEATYESGFVIDKFPISRPNLTFSTLTVSNMSPEDSSIYLCSVNRVLDTEAFFGQGTRLTVV.

The V call is TRBV6-5, the J call TRBJ1-2, with 7 bases fitting TRBD1. Losses at the gene ends were 10 bases for V and 7 bases for J; bases not matched to a gene: 9. Germline V CDR1 and CDR2: MNHEY, SVGAGI. CDR3 length: 12 amino acids. The CDR3 coding sequence is TGTGCCACCACCGAGGGGGCGGGTGGCTACACCTTC. It translates to CATTEGAGGYTF.

The CDR3 loop reads CASSLISPTSGGGAYEQYF. CDR3 sequence (DNA): TGTGCCAGCAGCTTAATTTCCCCGACTAGCGGGGGCGGGGCCTACGAGCAGTACTTC. The chain couples TRBV7-2 to TRBJ2-7, with 12 nucleotides matching TRBD2. Trimming removed 2 bases from V and 2 bases from J; junction bases left unmatched: 13. Germline assignment: CDR1 SGHTA and CDR2 FQGNSA. This CDR3 comprises 19 residues.

This clone was seen more than once but under ten times. The gene calls are TRBV5-1 and TRBJ1-1, with 7 bases lining up with TRBD1. This CDR3 spans 15 amino acids. With 6 bases clipped from V and 1 base from J, the junction kept 9 bases outside the gene matches. The germline gives CDR1 SGHRS, CDR2 YFSETQ. CDR3 sequence (DNA): TGCGCCAGCACCAACCGAAGGGGGCCGAACACTGAAGCTTTCTTT. Translation: CASTNRRGPNTEAFF. The whole variable domain, filled in from reference TRBV5-1 and TRBJ1-1, reads KAGVTQTPRYLIKTRGQQVTLSCSPISGHRSVSWYQQTPGQGLQFLFEYFSETQRNKGNFPGRFSGRQFSNSRSEMNVSTLELGDSALYLCASTNRRGPNTEAFFGQGTRLTVV.

The CDR3 nucleotides read TGTGCCAGTAGCCAGGGACAGGGTTCACCCCTCCACTTT. This encodes CASSQGQGSPLHF. V usage is TRBV19 and J usage is TRBJ1-6; 9 nucleotides match TRBD1. With 6 bases clipped from V and 9 bases from J, the junction kept 3 bases outside the gene matches. CDR3 length: 13 residues. Germline V gives CDR1 LNHDA, CDR2 SQIVND (reference sequence).

The CDR3 here is CASSDPTGPAETQYF. The CDR3 nucleotides read TGTGCCAGCAGTGACCCGACAGGGCCGGCGGAGACCCAGTACTTC. The genes are TRBV25-1 and TRBJ2-5, with 7 bases identical to TRBD1. The CDR3 is 15 amino acids. With 3 bases clipped from V and 5 bases from J, the junction kept 9 bases outside the gene matches. CDR1 MGHDK and CDR2 SYGVNS come from the germline V gene.

The J gene is TRBJ1-4, the V gene TRBV7-2, with 10 positions matching TRBD1. CDR1 and CDR2 from the germline V gene are SGHTA and FQGNSA. The CDR3 has 16 residues. J was trimmed by 8 bases and V by 4 bases; bases with no gene match: 10. The CDR3 loop reads CASSSPRQGAREKLFF. CDR3 sequence (DNA): TGTGCCAGCAGCTCACCCAGACAGGGGGCGCGAGAAAAACTGTTTTTT. Together with reference TRBV7-2 and TRBJ1-4, the CDR3 gives the full variable domain: GAGVSQSPSNKVTEKGKDVELRCDPISGHTALYWYRQSLGQGLEFLIYFQGNSAPDKSGLPSDRFSAERTGGSVSTLTIQRTQQEDSAVYLCASSSPRQGAREKLFFGSGTQLSVL.

This clone was seen repeatedly, ten times or more. Other nucleotide sequences from this sample produce the same CDR3. The V call is TRBV10-3, the J call TRBJ2-3; 8 bases align to TRBD2. V lost 2 bases and J lost 3; bases outside the gene matches: 4. CDR3 length equals 15 residues. Germline CDR1 is ENHRY and CDR2 is SYGVKD. CDR3 in amino acids: CAISEGRGGTDTQYF. CDR3 bases: TGTGCCATCAGTGAGGGACGGGGGGGAACAGATACGCAGTATTTT.

This clone was detected only once. The gene calls are TRBV4-1 and TRBJ1-2, with 7 positions matching TRBD1. V lost 2 bases and J lost 7; bases outside the gene matches: 10. CDR3 size: 15 residues. Germline V gene data show CDR1 as MGHRA and CDR2 as YSYEKL. The CDR3 nucleotides are TGCGCCAGCAGCCAACGGGACAGCTCCTGGGGTGGCTACACCTTC. Translating it yields CASSQRDSSWGGYTF.

This chain's CDR3 is CASSLGRDMNTEAFF. DNA of the CDR3: TGTGCCAGCTCACTTGGACGGGACATGAACACTGAAGCTTTCTTT. The genes are TRBV18 and TRBJ1-1, with a possible D match to TRBD1 (6 bases). The length of the CDR3 is 15 residues. Germline CDR1 reads KGHSH; CDR2 reads LQKENI. The ends were cut back, 4 bases at V and 0 bases at J, with 12 bases in the middle.

The rearrangement uses TRBV5-6 and TRBJ2-7, with 7 bases matching TRBD2. This CDR3 is built from 15 residues. V trimming: 0 bases; J trimming: 2 bases; junction bases outside the gene matches: 5. CDR1 and CDR2 (germline): SGHDT, YYEEEE. The CDR3 region is CASSLALLATYEQYF. CDR3 DNA sequence: TGTGCCAGCAGCTTGGCCTTACTAGCGACCTACGAGCAGTACTTC.

The chain links TRBV30 to TRBJ2-1, with 9 bases aligning to TRBD2. The germline CDR1 and CDR2 sequences are GTSNPN and SVGIG (reference sequence). Trimming took 5 bases from V and 2 from J; bases not matched to a gene: 4. The CDR3 consists of 14 residues. CDR3 DNA sequence: TGTGCCTGGGGAGCGGGGGGAACCTACAATGAGCAGTTCTTC. It encodes CAWGAGGTYNEQFF.

The rearrangement uses TRBV13 and TRBJ2-1; the match to TRBD2 covers 8 bases. Germline V lookup: CDR1 PRHDT, CDR2 FYEKMQ (reference sequence). Unmatched junction bases numbered 11, after V lost 4 bases and J lost 9 bases. The CDR3 runs 15 residues. The CDR3 DNA reads as TGTGCCAGCAGCTCTCGGACTAGCCCTCCGACTGAGCAGTTCTTC. Translation: CASSSRTSPPTEQFF.

CDR3 sequence (DNA): TGTGCCAGCTCACCACCGGGCAGGAGGGTCTACAATGAGCAGTTCTTC. Amino acid sequence: CASSPPGRRVYNEQFF. The V and J genes are TRBV18 and TRBJ2-1, with D possibly TRBD2 on 6 matching bases. The CDR3 is 16 amino acids. Per germline, CDR1 KGHSH and CDR2 LQKENI. The V end lost 0 bases, the J end lost 3 bases, and 12 bases lay between the germline ends.

The V call is TRBV7-3, the J call TRBJ2-1; D unresolved. This CDR3 contains 13 residues. Trimming shortened V by 2 bases and J by 7 bases, and 9 bases separated the two germline ends. Germline V gene lookup returns CDR1 SGHTA and CDR2 FQGTGA. As DNA, the CDR3 is TGTGCCAGCAGCTTATCCCCCCCTAATGAGCAGTTCTTC. The encoded protein is CASSLSPPNEQFF. Looking up the rest from reference TRBV7-3 and TRBJ2-1 gives the full variable domain: GAGVSQTPSNKVTEKGKYVELRCDPISGHTALYWYRQSLGQGPEFLIYFQGTGAADDSGLPNDRFFAVRPEGSVSTLKIQRTERGDSAVYLCASSLSPPNEQFFGPGTRLTVL.